One sample yielded the 9 T cell receptor beta chains listed below, sequenced in a study of CD8+ T cells in alopecia areata. The treatment is: oral pan-JAK inhibitor, 5-10 mg twice daily. Extraction and reverse transcription of RNA yielded cDNA as the sequencing template. The protocol was immunoSEQ multiplex PCR, while the TCRdb copy is restricted to in-frame clones and leaves out a portion. This table has 200,000 to 250,000 clones, 66% appearing once. The sample consisted of CD4+ T cells sorted from blood, taken at week 44, from a patient treated with tofacitinib. These receptors were collected from a human donor with alopecia areata.

The chain links TRBV5-5 to TRBJ2-5, with D possibly being TRBD1 (5 bases). V was pared by 1 base and J by 4 bases, with 14 bases between. Germline-derived CDR1 and CDR2 are SGHKS and YYEKEE (reference sequence). The CDR3 spans 15 residues. CDR3 coding DNA: TGTGCCAGCAGCTTGTATGGCAGGGTCGCAGAGACCCAGTACTTC. This encodes CASSLYGRVAETQYF. Complete variable domain (other parts from reference TRBV5-5 and TRBJ2-5): DAGVTQSPTHLIKTRGQQVTLRCSPISGHKSVSWYQQVLGQGPQFIFQYYEKEERGRGNFPDRFSARQFPNYSSELNVNALLLGDSALYLCASSLYGRVAETQYFGPGTRLLVL.

The chain is built from TRBV29-1 and TRBJ1-2, with D maybe TRBD1 (5 bases). The germline gives CDR1 SQVTM, CDR2 ANQGSEA. The germline V and J ends were trimmed by 1 base and 5 bases, with 11 bases remaining between them. This CDR3 contains 13 residues. The CDR3 nucleotides read TGCAGCGTTGAAGCACAGGCCTTATATGGCTACACCTTC. It yields the protein CSVEAQALYGYTF.

This clone was detected only a few times. The rearrangement joins TRBV5-1 to TRBJ2-3; D is unresolved. The V gene lost 7 bases and the J gene lost 2 bases, with 14 bases spanning the gap. CDR3 length equals 14 residues. Per germline, CDR1 SGHRS and CDR2 YFSETQ. The CDR3 reads CASRAVWNTDTQYF. The CDR3 coding sequence is TGCGCCAGCCGTGCCGTGTGGAACACAGATACGCAGTATTTT.

As regards this clone: The identical CDR3 is also encoded by other nucleotide sequences in the sample. The chain carries TRBV10-3 and TRBJ1-5; D is undetermined. This CDR3 has 12 residues. With 3 bases removed from V and 5 bases from J, the gap between germline ends came to 5 bases. The germline CDR1 and CDR2 sequences are ENHRY and SYGVKD. CDR3 sequence: CAISDGDQPQHF. The CDR3 bases are TGTGCCATCAGTGATGGGGATCAGCCCCAGCATTTT.

The CDR3 loop is CSADGQGFLPDTQYF. The DNA for the CDR3 is TGCAGCGCTGACGGGCAGGGTTTTCTTCCAGATACGCAGTATTTT. This sequence joins TRBV29-1 and TRBJ2-3; D might be TRBD1 (5 bases). CDR3 length: 15 amino acids. Trimming left V 7 bases short and J 4 bases short, with 21 bases between. Germline values: CDR1 SQVTM, CDR2 ANQGSEA.

This chain links TRBV29-1 with TRBJ1-1; TRBD1 aligns across 7 bases. V lost 6 bases to trimming and J lost 4 bases; unmatched junction nucleotides: 26. Germline assignment: CDR1 SQVTM and CDR2 ANQGSEA. There are 19 residues in the CDR3. CDR3 sequence reads: CSVPIIYGTAQAAGTEAFF. DNA for the CDR3: TGCAGCGTACCCATCATATACGGGACAGCCCAGGCTGCGGGCACTGAAGCTTTCTTT.

There are a few counts of this clone. V and J are TRBV7-3 and TRBJ2-3, with unresolved D. Germline V gene sequence: CDR1 SGHTA, CDR2 FQGTGA. Trimming removed 1 base at V and 4 bases at J, with 6 bases between. The CDR3 runs 13 residues. The CDR3 bases are TGTGCCAGCAGCTTAAATCGACCAGATACGCAGTATTTT. Residues: CASSLNRPDTQYF.

The chain has TRBV19 and TRBJ2-3; 14 positions agree with TRBD2. J was trimmed by 3 bases and V by 9 bases; bases with no gene match: 5. The CDR3 is 15 amino acids. Looked up from germline, CDR1 is LNHDA and CDR2 is SQIVND (reference sequence). CDR3 amino acids: CASRLAGGPTDTQYF. CDR3 DNA sequence: TGTGCCAGCCGACTAGCGGGGGGGCCAACAGATACGCAGTATTTT.

On this clone itself: Other DNA sequences in the same sample also yield this CDR3. This chain connects TRBV2 to TRBJ1-5; D gene ambiguous. This CDR3 contains 13 residues. V lost 3 bases and J lost 3, with 6 bases in between. CDR1 and CDR2 from the germline V gene are SNHLY and FYNNEI. The CDR3 sequence is CASSEESNQPQHF. The CDR3 DNA sequence: TGTGCCAGCAGTGAGGAGTCCAATCAGCCCCAGCATTTT.